Listed below are T cell receptor beta chains from one sample, sequenced in a study of blood T cells in healthy people across ages. TCRdb re-called the 5' RACE reads through MiXCR, storing one row per CDR3 protein. The sample has around 800,000 distinct CDR3 sequences, roughly 24% seen once; the top ten hold under 3%. The same data also went into a second study, on T cells of mothers and their children.

Specimen: blood. The receptors were sampled from a boy aged 5-17 years in good health. The CDR3 runs from the conserved cysteine through the conserved F or W. D genes are given only for firm matches. Clone size is given for some rows only: seen once, a few or many times, or a class if the clone is expanded.

j_call clone_size d_call v_call cdr3_aa cdr3_nt
TRBJ2-7 - - TRBV4-1 CASRMRGGFYEQYF TGCGCCAGCAGGATGAGGGGGGGATTCTACGAGCAGTACTTC
TRBJ1-5 - - TRBV2 CASAGTNSNQPQHF TGTGCCAGCGCGGGTACAAATAGCAATCAGCCCCAGCATTTT
TRBJ1-5 - TRBD1 TRBV6-1 CASSGTGLVGDQPQHF TGTGCCAGCAGTGGGACAGGGTTAGTTGGGGATCAGCCCCAGCATTTT
TRBJ2-3 few TRBD2 TRBV24-1 CAISGGGADTQYF TGTGCCATTAGCGGCGGGGGGGCGGATACGCAGTATTTT
TRBJ2-5 few - TRBV4-1 CASSQGGQFQETQYF TGCGCCAGCAGCCAGGGGGGACAGTTCCAAGAGACCCAGTACTTC
TRBJ2-7 - - TRBV2 CASKYRAHEQYF TGTGCCAGCAAGTACAGGGCCCACGAGCAGTACTTC
TRBJ1-1 - TRBD1 TRBV12-3/TRBV12-4 CASSSTGIGDTEAFF TGTGCCAGCAGTTCGACAGGGATCGGGGACACTGAAGCTTTCTTT
TRBJ2-5 few TRBD1 TRBV6-5 CASSYGSGQMYQETQYF TGTGCCAGCAGTTATGGGTCGGGACAGATGTACCAAGAGACCCAGTACTTC
TRBJ2-2 few TRBD1 TRBV11-2 CASSSGWKGQGNTGELFF TGTGCCAGCAGCTCAGGGTGGAAGGGACAGGGGAACACCGGGGAGCTGTTTTTT
TRBJ2-2 few TRBD1 TRBV28 CASGQTGGASGELFF TGTGCCAGCGGACAAACAGGGGGCGCATCCGGGGAGCTGTTTTTT
TRBJ2-7 - TRBD2 TRBV3-1 CASSQADGGLAGDYEQYF TGTGCCAGCAGCCAAGCCGACGGGGGACTAGCGGGGGATTACGAGCAGTACTTC
TRBJ2-7 - - TRBV6-5 CASRRADSYEQYF TGTGCCAGCAGGAGGGCAGATTCCTACGAGCAGTACTTC
TRBJ2-1 few TRBD1 TRBV28 CASSPPTGGRNEQFF TGTGCCAGCAGTCCTCCCACAGGGGGCAGGAATGAGCAGTTCTTC
TRBJ1-1 - - TRBV6-6 CASGTGRKRGDTEAFF TGTGCCAGCGGAACGGGGAGGAAGAGAGGAGACACTGAAGCTTTCTTT
TRBJ2-7 - TRBD1 TRBV2 CASIATGASVHEQYF TGTGCCAGCATTGCGACAGGGGCCTCCGTCCACGAGCAGTACTTC
TRBJ2-1 few TRBD2 TRBV29-1 CSVKGGGYYNEQFF TGCAGCGTTAAAGGCGGGGGGTATTACAATGAGCAGTTCTTC
TRBJ2-7 few - TRBV6-5 CASSRGNEQYF TGTGCCAGCAGTAGAGGGAACGAGCAGTACTTC
TRBJ2-5 few - TRBV4-1 CASSQDLGGEGETQYF TGCGCCAGCAGCCAAGATCTTGGGGGCGAAGGGGAGACCCAGTACTTC
TRBJ2-7 - TRBD2 TRBV5-1 CASSSGSPHEQYF TGCGCCAGCTCTAGCGGGTCCCCCCACGAGCAGTACTTC
TRBJ1-2 few - TRBV7-2 CASSSYRSHGYTF TGTGCCAGCAGCTCATACCGGAGCCATGGCTACACCTTC
TRBJ1-4 few TRBD1 TRBV18 CASSPGQERLFF TGTGCCAGCTCACCGGGACAGGAGAGGTTGTTTTTT
TRBJ2-3 - TRBD2 TRBV6-5 CASSSRLAGSTDTQYF TGTGCCAGCAGTTCCCGACTAGCGGGAAGCACAGATACGCAGTATTTT
TRBJ2-3 - TRBD2 TRBV3-1 CASSHLTGTRADTQYF TGTGCCAGCAGCCATCTAACCGGGACTAGAGCAGATACGCAGTATTTT
TRBJ2-1 few TRBD2 TRBV4-1 CASSRPGGNNEQFF TGCGCCAGCAGCCGCCCGGGGGGAAATAATGAGCAGTTCTTC
TRBJ2-5 few - TRBV6-6 CASSRVGSRYQETQYF TGTGCCAGCAGTAGGGTAGGCTCCCGGTACCAAGAGACCCAGTACTTC
TRBJ2-1 few TRBD2 TRBV12-3/TRBV12-4 CASRPRVAGGEQFF TGTGCCAGCAGACCCCGGGTAGCGGGGGGGGAGCAGTTCTTC
TRBJ2-5 once - TRBV20-1 CSARDLAYQETQYF TGCAGTGCTAGAGATCTGGCGTACCAAGAGACCCAGTACTTC
TRBJ2-1 - - TRBV5-5 CASSLTGAPQFF TGTGCCAGCAGCTTGACGGGGGCACCGCAGTTCTTC
TRBJ2-4 - - TRBV21-1 CASSPGHHLAKNIQYF TGTGCCAGCAGTCCAGGCCACCACCTAGCCAAAAACATTCAGTACTTC
TRBJ2-5 - - TRBV6-5 CASSYSNVQETQYF TGTGCCAGCAGTTACTCGAACGTGCAAGAGACCCAGTACTTC
TRBJ2-3 - - TRBV21-1 CASSKVRTSGATDTQYF TGTGCCAGCAGCAAAGTACGGACTAGCGGGGCCACAGATACGCAGTATTTT
TRBJ2-1 few TRBD1 TRBV6-4 CASSRDSHNEQFF TGTGCCAGCAGCCGGGACAGCCACAATGAGCAGTTCTTC
TRBJ2-7 many - TRBV20-1 CSAREPSSYEQYF TGCAGTGCTAGAGAACCGAGCTCCTACGAGCAGTACTTC
TRBJ2-2 few TRBD1 TRBV18 CASSPRGQGFSNTGELFF TGTGCCAGCTCACCACGGGGACAGGGATTTTCGAACACCGGGGAGCTGTTTTTT
TRBJ1-1 - - TRBV10-3 CAITPDRRTEAFF TGTGCCATCACCCCGGACAGAAGGACTGAAGCTTTCTTT
TRBJ2-3 few - TRBV12-3/TRBV12-4 CASSRQKTDTQYF TGTGCCAGCAGCCGACAGAAGACAGATACGCAGTATTTT
TRBJ2-2 - TRBD2 TRBV12-5 CASGLAPGVRLAENTGELFF TGTGCTAGTGGTTTGGCCCCCGGGGTGAGGCTAGCGGAGAACACCGGGGAGCTGTTTTTT
TRBJ1-5 - - TRBV15 CATSRDGREDQPQHF TGTGCCACCAGCAGAGATGGCAGGGAGGATCAGCCCCAGCATTTT
TRBJ1-2 - - TRBV6-1 CASSGPFSGTGYGYTF TGTGCCAGCAGTGGGCCCTTTTCCGGGACCGGGTATGGCTACACCTTC
TRBJ1-2 - - TRBV10-3 CAICVGAAGGENYGYTF TGTGCCATCTGTGTCGGGGCGGCAGGCGGAGAAAACTATGGCTACACCTTC